A single sample gave rise to the 8 T cell receptor beta chains below, sequenced in a study of response to subunit inactivated influenza vaccine. In TCRdb, the RT-PCR reads were re-called with MiXCR into one record per CDR3 protein. The sample holds over 450,000 distinct CDR3 sequences, under 15% seen once. This sample comprised PBMCs from blood, obtained about 40 days after vaccination. The receptor source for this set is a man in his forties or fifties who received an inactivated influenza vaccine.

In this sample, this clonotype turned up many times. The rearrangement uses TRBV12-3 or TRBV12-4 and TRBJ2-5, with D perhaps matching TRBD1 (8 bases). The V end lost 5 bases, the J end lost 5 bases, and 15 bases lay between the germline ends. The CDR3 has 14 amino acids. The CDR3 DNA follows: TGTGCCAGCAGTAGACAACAGGGGGGGGAGACCCAGTACTTC. Translated: CASSRQQGGETQYF.

This clonotype occurred a few times. This rearrangement joins TRBV3-1 to TRBJ1-1, with TRBD1 as a possible D gene (5 bases). V was trimmed by 2 bases and J by 4 bases, leaving 11 bases between them. CDR3 length: 14 amino acids. CDR1 is LGHDT, CDR2 YNNKEL, per germline (reference sequence). This CDR3 is CASSQQGQGTEAFF. The CDR3, as DNA: TGTGCCAGCAGCCAACAGGGCCAGGGCACTGAAGCTTTCTTT.

This clonotype has more than one count but fewer than ten. The V call is TRBV20-1, the J call TRBJ2-3; no definite D call. The CDR3 contains 15 residues. CDR1 and CDR2 (germline): DFQATT, SNEGSKA (reference sequence). The CDR3 nucleotides read TGCAGCGCCCGGGCTCTAGTCGGAAGCACAGATACGCAGTATTTT. Translated, it gives CSARALVGSTDTQYF.

The chain recombines TRBV4-2 with TRBJ2-5; D is unresolved. Germline assignment: CDR1 LGHNA and CDR2 YNFKEQ. CDR3 length equals 13 residues. Trimming stripped 1 base from V and 0 bases from J, with 3 bases between. The CDR3 nucleotides read TGTGCCAGCAGCCAAGCGGACCAAGAGACCCAGTACTTC. Its protein product is CASSQADQETQYF.

This clonotype has just a few counts. The rearrangement links TRBV28 to TRBJ2-1; D perhaps matches TRBD2 (6 bases). V gave up 2 bases and J gave up 2 bases, with 13 bases separating them. The CDR3 consists of 16 residues. The germline CDR1 and CDR2 sequences are MDHEN and SYDVKM. Here the CDR3 reads CASSLRGGTPYNEQFF. The CDR3 DNA follows: TGTGCCAGCAGTTTAAGGGGCGGGACCCCCTACAATGAGCAGTTCTTC.

This clonotype showed up just a few times. The V and J genes are TRBV19 and TRBJ1-5, with 9 positions matching TRBD1. Losses at the gene ends were 5 bases for V and 2 bases for J; bases not matched to a gene: 4. This CDR3 is 15 amino acids long. Germline values: CDR1 LNHDA, CDR2 SQIVND (reference sequence). The CDR3 bases are TGTGCCAGTAGTCCCGGACAGGGGCGCAATCAGCCCCAGCATTTT. It is translated as CASSPGQGRNQPQHF.

V gene TRBV6-1 combines with J gene TRBJ2-1; no clear D. V was shortened by 2 bases and J by 7 bases, with 0 bases between the two germline ends. The CDR3 loop spans 10 amino acids. Germline loops: CDR1 MNHNS, CDR2 SASEGT. CDR3 amino acids: CASSENEQFF. CDR3 DNA sequence: TGTGCCAGCAGTGAAAATGAGCAGTTCTTC.

This clonotype came up a few times. The chain employs TRBV12-3 or TRBV12-4 and TRBJ2-5, with D perhaps TRBD2 (6 bases). With 6 bases removed from V and 6 bases from J, the gap between germline ends came to 14 bases. The length of the CDR3 is 13 residues. The CDR3 region is CASSRRGMQTQYF. CDR3 DNA: TGTGCCAGCAGCCGACGGGGGATGCAGACCCAGTACTTC.